One sample yielded the 20 T cell receptor beta chains listed below, sequenced in a study of blood T cell repertoires in COVID-19. The protocol was immunoSEQ multiplex PCR, while the TCRdb copy is restricted to in-frame clones and leaves out a portion. Of 150,000 or so clones in the sample, 74% were seen once. Sequencing used peripheral blood. The source of these receptors is a woman aged 80 or over with acute or convalescent COVID-19.

The CDR3 bases are TGTGCCAGCAGCTTATTTGGCGAGCAGTTCTTC. Encoded protein: CASSLFGEQFF. The genes are TRBV5-6 and TRBJ2-1; D is uncertain. Trimming stripped 2 bases from V and 10 bases from J, with 7 bases between. Looked up from germline, CDR1 is SGHDT and CDR2 is YYEEEE. CDR3 length: 11 amino acids.

Only one count was recorded for this clone. CDR3 region: CASSSGTQRSSYEQYF. CDR3 in DNA: TGTGCCAGCAGCTCGGGCACCCAGCGGAGCTCCTACGAGCAGTACTTC. The chain has TRBV5-5 and TRBJ2-7; tentatively, D is TRBD2 (5 bases). Per the germline V gene, CDR1 is SGHKS and CDR2 is YYEKEE (reference sequence). Trimming left V 3 bases short and J 0 bases short, with 16 bases between. The CDR3 contains 16 residues. Variable domain in full (rest from reference TRBV5-5 and TRBJ2-7): DAGVTQSPTHLIKTRGQQVTLRCSPISGHKSVSWYQQVLGQGPQFIFQYYEKEERGRGNFPDRFSARQFPNYSSELNVNALLLGDSALYLCASSSGTQRSSYEQYFGPGTRLTVT.

The chain carries TRBV30 and TRBJ2-2; 7 bases map to TRBD2. CDR1 and CDR2 (germline): GTSNPN, SVGIG (reference sequence). V was pared by 2 bases and J by 3 bases, with 3 bases of the junction left unmatched. The CDR3 loop spans 14 amino acids. DNA of the CDR3: TGTGCCTGGAGTACGGGAGGCGACACCGGGGAGCTGTTTTTT. It specifies CAWSTGGDTGELFF.

This clone appeared once. The chain has TRBV3-1 (or the pseudogene TRBV3-2) and TRBJ2-3, with TRBD1 as a possible D gene (5 bases). This CDR3 spans 13 amino acids. V was pared by 1 base and J by 4 bases, with 6 bases between. Germline V gene lookup returns CDR1 LGHDT and CDR2 YNNKEL (reference sequence). In DNA form, the CDR3 reads TGTGCCAGCAGCCAAGTGACAGCAGATACGCAGTATTTT. It codes for CASSQVTADTQYF.

The CDR3 region is CASSSKQGAGELFF. The DNA for the CDR3 is TGTGCCAGCAGCTCAAAGCAGGGCGCCGGGGAGCTGTTTTTT. The chain is built from TRBV5-4 and TRBJ2-2; possible D gene TRBD1, 5 bases. V was cut by 3 bases and J by 6 bases, with 12 bases left in between. The CDR3 consists of 14 residues. Looked up from germline, CDR1 is SGHNT and CDR2 is YYREEE (reference sequence).

CDR3 DNA sequence: TGTGCCAGCAGCTTTTATTGGGTATTTGGAAGGGGGTCGAGCACTGAAGCTTTCTTT. Residues: CASSFYWVFGRGSSTEAFF. The chain recombines TRBV7-8 with TRBJ1-1, with TRBD1 as a possible D gene (6 bases). Germline V CDR1 and CDR2: SGHVS, FQNEAQ. The V gene lost 3 bases and the J gene lost 4 bases, with 27 bases spanning the gap. The CDR3 has 19 residues.

The CDR3: CSVSKTGGREKLFF. The CDR3 DNA is TGCAGCGTCTCGAAAACAGGGGGCAGGGAAAAACTGTTTTTT. V is TRBV29-1 and J is TRBJ1-4, with 9 positions matching TRBD1. CDR3 length: 14 residues. The germline V gene encodes CDR1 SQVTM and CDR2 ANQGSEA. Unmatched junction bases numbered 10, after V lost 6 bases and J lost 8 bases. The entire variable domain, with the rest obtained from reference TRBV29-1 and TRBJ1-4, is as follows: SAVISQKPSRDICQRGTSLTIQCQVDSQVTMMFWYRQQPGQSLTLIATANQGSEATYESGFVIDKFPISRPNLTFSTLTVSNMSPEDSSIYLCSVSKTGGREKLFFGSGTQLSVL.

This chain joins TRBV18 and TRBJ2-3, with 11 bases aligning to TRBD2. Germline CDR1 KGHSH, CDR2 LQKENI. Losses at the gene ends were 6 bases for V and 4 bases for J; bases not matched to a gene: 6. The CDR3 loop spans 15 amino acids. The CDR3 loop reads CASSQLAGDADTQYF. For the CDR3, the DNA is TGTGCCAGCTCTCAACTAGCGGGAGATGCAGATACGCAGTATTTT.

The chain has TRBV3-1 (or the pseudogene TRBV3-2) and TRBJ2-5, with 9 bases identical to TRBD2. There are 16 residues in the CDR3. The V gene end was trimmed by 1 base and the J gene end by 3 bases; junction bases not matched to a gene: 6. Germline assignment: CDR1 LGHDT and CDR2 YNNKEL (reference sequence). CDR3 protein: CASSQVAGVHKETQYF. The CDR3 nucleotides read TGTGCCAGCAGCCAAGTAGCGGGGGTACATAAAGAGACCCAGTACTTC.

This clone was recorded only once. CDR3 in amino acids: CASSLVRGRAFFDTQYF. The CDR3, as DNA: TGCGCCAGCAGCTTGGTGCGCGGGAGGGCCTTCTTTGATACGCAGTATTTT. V and J are TRBV5-1 and TRBJ2-3; 9 bases fit TRBD2. Per germline, CDR1 SGHRS and CDR2 YFSETQ. J lost 6 bases, V lost 0 bases, and 11 bases had no gene match. The CDR3 length is 17 residues.

The V gene is TRBV7-9, the J gene TRBJ1-2; D gene ambiguous. This CDR3 region has 12 residues. V was cut by 5 bases and J by 3 bases, with 7 bases left in between. Germline V gene lookup returns CDR1 SEHNR and CDR2 FQNEAQ (reference sequence). The CDR3 region is CASSQQDYGYTF. The CDR3 bases are TGTGCCAGCAGCCAACAAGACTATGGCTACACCTTC.

The chain joins TRBV7-2 to TRBJ1-6; maybe TRBD1 (5 bases). Germline CDR1 reads SGHTA; CDR2 reads FQGNSA. This CDR3 is built from 14 residues. V lost 3 bases to trimming and J lost 6 bases, with 9 bases between them. In DNA, the CDR3 is TGTGCCAGCAGCTTGAGGAGGGGTAATTCACCCCTCCACTTT. This codes for CASSLRRGNSPLHF.

The chain combines TRBV5-4 with TRBJ2-1, with 7 bases identical to TRBD1. The CDR3 has 15 residues. Per germline, CDR1 SGHNT and CDR2 YYREEE (reference sequence). The junction had 12 bases not matched to a gene; V was cut back by 4 bases and J by 8 bases. CDR3 DNA sequence: TGTGCCAGCAGCAACAGGGGCCGATTTATGGATGAGCAGTTCTTC. Amino acid sequence: CASSNRGRFMDEQFF.

The chain joins TRBV18 to TRBJ2-7; a weak D match, TRBD2 (6 bases). The CDR3 totals 15 residues. V was shortened by 2 bases and J by 2 bases, with 13 bases between the two germline ends. Germline loops: CDR1 KGHSH, CDR2 LQKENI. In DNA form, the CDR3 reads TGTGCCAGCTCACCAGAAGGGACTTACACCTACGAGCAGTACTTC. Residues: CASSPEGTYTYEQYF.

J is TRBJ2-7 and V is TRBV9; D is possibly TRBD2 (6 bases). The length of the CDR3 is 13 residues. Germline V gene data show CDR1 as SGDLS and CDR2 as YYNGEE. V lost 4 bases to trimming and J lost 2 bases, with 10 bases between them. The CDR3 DNA reads as TGTGCCAGCAGCCGTCCGGGGGCCTACGAGCAGTACTTC. It codes for CASSRPGAYEQYF.

This clone has only one observation. The chain carries TRBV4-1 and TRBJ2-1; TRBD2 matches 7 bases. Germline values: CDR1 MGHRA, CDR2 YSYEKL. The CDR3 loop spans 15 amino acids. V dropped 4 bases and J dropped 3; count of bases not matched to a gene: 6. The CDR3 sequence: CASSPSGIIYNEQFF. Written as DNA, the CDR3 is TGCGCCAGCAGCCCGAGCGGGATCATCTACAATGAGCAGTTCTTC.

This sequence joins TRBV4-3 and TRBJ2-7; 9 bases fit TRBD2. This CDR3 is built from 16 residues. J lost 2 bases, V lost 0 bases, and 5 bases had no gene match. Germline assignment: CDR1 LGHNA and CDR2 YSLEER. CDR3 DNA: TGCGCCAGCAGCCAAGATTTGGCGGGAGGGACCTACGAGCAGTACTTC. This codes for CASSQDLAGGTYEQYF.

The chain combines TRBV5-1 with TRBJ2-1, with TRBD1 identical over 10 bases. Trimming cost V 0 bases and J 13 bases; bases outside gene matches: 13. The CDR3 length is 16 residues. Germline assignment: CDR1 SGHRS and CDR2 YFSETQ. The CDR3 protein is CASSLGGQGTGLGQFF. CDR3 coding DNA: TGCGCCAGCAGCTTGGGGGGACAGGGGACAGGATTGGGACAGTTCTTC.

This chain uses TRBV28 with TRBJ1-1, with D unresolved. Trimming pared 3 bases from V and 4 bases from J, leaving 9 bases between. Per germline, CDR1 MDHEN and CDR2 SYDVKM. This CDR3 is built from 13 residues. This CDR3 reads CASSFVGSTEAFF. The CDR3 coding sequence is TGTGCCAGCAGTTTTGTCGGGAGCACTGAAGCTTTCTTT. Combining the CDR3 with reference TRBV28 and TRBJ1-1 gives the whole variable domain DVKVTQSSRYLVKRTGEKVFLECVQDMDHENMFWYRQDPGLGLRLIYFSYDVKMKEKGDIPEGYSVSREKKERFSLILESASTNQTSMYLCASSFVGSTEAFFGQGTRLTVV.

The chain uses TRBV5-1 and TRBJ2-7; 9 bases fit TRBD1. CDR3 length: 15 amino acids. Germline CDR1 and CDR2: SGHRS and YFSETQ. After removal of 2 bases from V and 2 bases from J, the junction contained 5 bases not matched to a gene. CDR3 residues: CASSLARTGAYEQYF. The DNA for the CDR3 is TGCGCCAGCAGCTTAGCGAGGACAGGGGCCTACGAGCAGTACTTC.